Below are 26 T cell receptor beta chains sequenced from a single sample in a study of Ad26.COV2.S vaccination and SARS-CoV-2 variants. Sequenced by immunoSEQ multiplex PCR; TCRdb stores in-frame clones only, minus some. The table lists some 320,000 clones, 70% to 90% of them singletons, with 2.1% in the top ten. Treatment: over 15 received Ad26.COV2.S at low or high dose, single or two shots; roughly five received placebo; per-sample allocation not given. Day 63 after the first injection of vaccine or placebo was the sampling time. The specimen was peripheral blood, collected in a trial of Ad26.COV2.S vaccine versus placebo. The receptors derive from a person between 18 and 59 years old who received the Ad26.COV2.S COVID-19 vaccine or a placebo.

This clone appeared a few times. V and J are TRBV5-6 and TRBJ2-5, with 7 bases aligning to TRBD1. CDR3 length: 16 amino acids. V lost 3 bases and J lost 4; bases outside the gene matches: 12. Germline values: CDR1 SGHDT, CDR2 YYEEEE. The CDR3 here is CASSSILTGPGETQYF. As DNA, the CDR3 is TGTGCCAGCAGCTCGATACTGACAGGGCCGGGAGAGACCCAGTACTTC.

The chain recombines TRBV5-8 with TRBJ1-1, with unresolved D. The V end was cut by 2 bases, the J end by 5 bases, with 16 bases between. CDR1 and CDR2 (germline): SGHTS, YDEGEE. The CDR3 runs to 15 residues. The CDR3 coding sequence is TGTGCCAGCAGCTTACGCCTAGGCCTAGGAACTGAAGCTTTCTTT. Its protein is CASSLRLGLGTEAFF.

The chain joins TRBV4-1 to TRBJ1-5; TRBD1 is a possible D gene (6 bases). Germline V CDR1 and CDR2: MGHRA, YSYEKL. The V end was cut by 3 bases, the J end by 2 bases, with 8 bases between. The CDR3 totals 14 residues. As DNA, the CDR3 is TGCGCCAGCAGCCACTACAGGGGCAATCAGCCCCAGCATTTT. It is translated as CASSHYRGNQPQHF.

CDR3 residues: CASSLGVGHYEQYF. The CDR3 DNA reads TGTGCCAGCAGCCTGGGCGTAGGTCACTACGAGCAGTACTTC. The rearrangement links TRBV5-4 to TRBJ2-7; D gene unclear. There are 14 residues in the CDR3. Germline CDR1 and CDR2: SGHNT and YYREEE (reference sequence). Deletions cut 4 bases from V and 3 bases from J, with 14 bases between.

The chain carries TRBV19 and TRBJ2-1; 11 bases line up with TRBD1. The ends lost 7 bases at V and 7 bases at J; junction bases unmatched: 3. The CDR3 runs to 13 residues. Germline V CDR1 and CDR2: LNHDA, SQIVND (reference sequence). CDR3 DNA sequence: TGTGCCAGTAACGGACAGGGGGCTAATGAGCAGTTCTTC. Its protein product is CASNGQGANEQFF.

Notes on this clone: This may stem from a read error, because a much larger clone lies one nucleotide away. The chain couples TRBV7-3 to TRBJ1-1; the D gene is possibly TRBD1 (5 bases). Trimming removed 0 bases from V and 3 bases from J, with 5 bases in between. The CDR3 sequence is 13 residues long. Germline lookup yields CDR1 SGHTA and CDR2 FQGTGA. CDR3 sequence: CASSLTTDTEAFF. The DNA of the CDR3 is TGTGCCAGCAGCTTAACGACAGACACTGAAGCTTTCTTT. The full variable domain, in which reference TRBV7-3 and TRBJ1-1 provide the parts outside the CDR3, is GAGVSQTPSNKVTEKGKYVELRCDPISGHTALYWYRQSLGQGPEFLIYFQGTGAADDSGLPNDRFFAVRPEGSVSTLKIQRTERGDSAVYLCASSLTTDTEAFFGQGTRLTVV.

The V gene is TRBV6-1, the J gene TRBJ1-1; 7 nucleotides align to TRBD1. CDR1 and CDR2 (germline): MNHNS, SASEGT. J was trimmed by 0 bases and V by 4 bases; bases with no gene match: 11. This CDR3 has 17 amino acids. CDR3 DNA: TGTGCCAGCAGTGGTTGGAGGGGGCCTGGAATGAACACTGAAGCTTTCTTT. It is translated as CASSGWRGPGMNTEAFF.

The V call is TRBV6-1, the J call TRBJ1-5; tentatively, D is TRBD1 (5 bases). In germline, CDR1 is MNHNS, CDR2 SASEGT. CDR3 length: 15 amino acids. Trimming shortened V by 9 bases and J by 2 bases, and 17 bases separated the two germline ends. This chain's CDR3 is CASLRDDWGNQPQHF. The DNA of the CDR3 is TGTGCCAGTCTCCGGGACGACTGGGGCAATCAGCCCCAGCATTTT.

This rearrangement joins TRBV15 to TRBJ1-2, with TRBD1 matching over 8 bases. Losses at the gene ends were 0 bases for V and 5 bases for J; bases not matched to a gene: 5. Germline V gene data show CDR1 as LNHNV and CDR2 as YYDKDF (reference sequence). This CDR3 comprises 15 residues. CDR3 sequence (DNA): TGTGCCACCAGCAGAGAAAGGGGACAGGTTTATGGCTACACCTTC. It yields the protein CATSRERGQVYGYTF.

The chain joins TRBV11-2 to TRBJ2-3; 8 bases line up with TRBD2. In germline, CDR1 is SGHAT, CDR2 FQNNGV. The V gene end was trimmed by 5 bases and the J gene end by 2 bases; junction bases not matched to a gene: 6. CDR3 size: 15 residues. The CDR3 DNA is TGTGCCAGCAGCACCGGACTAGCCCCCACAGATACGCAGTATTTT. Its protein is CASSTGLAPTDTQYF. Full variable domain (remainder filled in from reference TRBV11-2 and TRBJ2-3): EAGVAQSPRYKIIEKRQSVAFWCNPISGHATLYWYQQILGQGPKLLIQFQNNGVVDDSQLPKDRFSAERLKGVDSTLKIQPAKLEDSAVYLCASSTGLAPTDTQYFGPGTRLTVL.

The V gene is TRBV4-2, the J gene TRBJ1-6, with 7 bases matching TRBD1. In germline, CDR1 is LGHNA, CDR2 YNFKEQ. This CDR3 has 16 amino acids. Losses at the gene ends were 6 bases for V and 8 bases for J; bases not matched to a gene: 13. Here the CDR3 DNA reads TGTGCCAGCAGTCTCGCCGGCGGACAGGAGGATTCACCCCTCCACTTT. This sequence encodes CASSLAGGQEDSPLHF.

This chain connects TRBV5-1 to TRBJ1-1; possibly TRBD1 for D (5 bases). Germline loops: CDR1 SGHRS, CDR2 YFSETQ. V lost 5 bases and J lost 0, with 11 bases in between. This CDR3 is 14 amino acids long. CDR3 sequence (DNA): TGCGCCAGCAGAGGGGACGACATGAACACTGAAGCTTTCTTT. This sequence encodes CASRGDDMNTEAFF.

As for this clone: This same CDR3 is encoded by further DNA sequences in the sample. The chain recombines TRBV5-1 with TRBJ1-1; the D is unclear. Trimming stripped 2 bases from V and 0 bases from J, with 5 bases between. Germline loops: CDR1 SGHRS, CDR2 YFSETQ. This CDR3 is built from 13 residues. The CDR3 bases are TGCGCCAGCAGCTTAACTTTGAACACTGAAGCTTTCTTT. Translation gives CASSLTLNTEAFF.

The chain joins TRBV9 to TRBJ2-2; possible D gene TRBD2, 6 bases. V dropped 4 bases and J dropped 6 bases, with 25 bases sitting between them. Germline loops: CDR1 SGDLS, CDR2 YYNGEE. The CDR3 has 18 residues. CDR3 sequence (DNA): TGTGCCAGCAGCCGCGGGACGGGAGTGACAAAGGAGGCCGGGGAGCTGTTTTTT. Its translation is CASSRGTGVTKEAGELFF.

The chain is built from TRBV10-2 and TRBJ2-1; 10 bases fit TRBD1. Looked up from germline, CDR1 is WSHSY and CDR2 is SAAADI. V shed 6 bases, J shed 6 bases, and the junction held 11 bases outside the gene matches. This CDR3 comprises 16 residues. The chain's CDR3 is CASRRAEDRGSNEQFF. The CDR3 DNA reads as TGCGCCAGCAGAAGGGCAGAGGACAGGGGGAGCAATGAGCAGTTCTTC.

The chain links TRBV5-8 to TRBJ2-5; 10 bases align to TRBD2. Germline CDR1 reads SGHTS; CDR2 reads YDEGEE. CDR3 size: 16 residues. Trimming took 1 base from V and 1 from J; bases not matched to a gene: 4. CDR3 sequence (DNA): TGTGCCAGCAGCTTGATTAGCGGGGGGCCCCAAGAGACCCAGTACTTC. Its protein product is CASSLISGGPQETQYF.

This chain joins TRBV27 and TRBJ2-7; the D gene is possibly TRBD1 (5 bases). Germline values: CDR1 MNHEY, CDR2 SMNVEV (reference sequence). This CDR3 is built from 14 residues. The V and J ends lost 0 bases and 4 bases respectively, with 10 bases between them. This CDR3 reads CASSLSRTSYEQYF. The CDR3 DNA reads TGTGCCAGCAGTTTATCGCGGACATCGTACGAGCAGTACTTC.

The rearrangement uses TRBV25-1 and TRBJ1-1, with 8 bases identical to TRBD1. The germline V gene encodes CDR1 MGHDK and CDR2 SYGVNS. The CDR3 runs 15 residues. V trimming: 4 bases; J trimming: 5 bases; junction bases outside the gene matches: 9. The CDR3 coding sequence is TGTGCCAGCAGTGCCAGGACAGGGATGGGAACTGAAGCTTTCTTT. This translates into CASSARTGMGTEAFF.

Only a few counts were recorded for this clone. The chain has TRBV19 and TRBJ1-2, with 7 bases fitting TRBD1. Germline V gene lookup returns CDR1 LNHDA and CDR2 SQIVND (reference sequence). The CDR3 is 14 amino acids. J was trimmed by 4 bases and V by 5 bases; bases with no gene match: 7. The chain's CDR3 is CASSDYGTAYGYTF. The CDR3 bases are TGTGCCAGTAGTGACTACGGGACAGCCTATGGCTACACCTTC. Complete variable domain (other parts from reference TRBV19 and TRBJ1-2): DGGITQSPKYLFRKEGQNVTLSCEQNLNHDAMYWYRQDPGQGLRLIYYSQIVNDFQKGDIAEGYSVSREKKESFPLTVTSAQKNPTAFYLCASSDYGTAYGYTFGSGTRLTVV.

The chain recombines TRBV15 with TRBJ2-2; D unresolved. The V gene's germline CDR1 is LNHNV and CDR2 YYDKDF (reference sequence). The CDR3 has 14 residues. Trimming removed 2 bases at V and 3 bases at J, with 7 bases between. The CDR3 nucleotides are TGTGCCACCAGCAGACCGGGCTACACCGGGGAGCTGTTTTTT. This encodes CATSRPGYTGELFF.

The V call is TRBV7-9, the J call TRBJ2-7; 10 bases align to TRBD1. The CDR3 runs to 15 residues. The trim removed 2 bases at V and 5 bases at J, leaving 6 bases unmatched. Germline CDR1 is SEHNR and CDR2 is FQNEAQ (reference sequence). The CDR3 here is CASSLRNGQGDEQYF. The DNA for the CDR3 is TGTGCCAGCAGCTTAAGAAACGGACAGGGGGACGAGCAGTACTTC.

The rearrangement links TRBV7-2 to TRBJ2-1; 12 bases fit TRBD2. V was pared by 6 bases and J by 9 bases, with 6 bases of the junction left unmatched. Germline values: CDR1 SGHTA, CDR2 FQGNSA. The CDR3 totals 14 residues. The CDR3 loop reads CASRPGTSGFEQFF. In DNA form, the CDR3 reads TGTGCCAGCAGACCCGGGACTAGCGGGTTTGAGCAGTTCTTC.

The rearrangement uses TRBV7-2 and TRBJ2-3; 7 nucleotides agree with TRBD2. Germline V CDR1 and CDR2: SGHTA, FQGNSA. This CDR3 comprises 15 residues. V dropped 1 base and J dropped 7; count of bases not matched to a gene: 8. The CDR3 bases are TGTGCCAGCAGCTTAGAGTCTAGCGGAGGAAATACGCAGTATTTT. Its translation: CASSLESSGGNTQYF.

The gene calls are TRBV7-6 and TRBJ1-2, with unresolved D. This CDR3 is built from 16 residues. CDR1 and CDR2 from the germline V gene are SGHVS and FNYEAQ. Between the trimmed V and J ends, which lost 1 base and 8 bases, there was a span of 20 bases. This CDR3 is CASSLGANEGTDGYTF. The CDR3, as DNA: TGTGCCAGCAGCTTAGGGGCGAACGAAGGTACCGACGGCTACACCTTC.

This clone appeared a few times. The chain combines TRBV2 with TRBJ1-2, with no clear D. Germline CDR1 is SNHLY and CDR2 is FYNNEI. Deletions cut 4 bases from V and 7 bases from J, with 19 bases between. The CDR3 consists of 15 residues. CDR3 sequence: CASSVTKAHNSGYTF. CDR3 DNA: TGTGCCAGCAGTGTTACAAAGGCCCACAATTCTGGCTACACCTTC.

J is TRBJ2-5 and V is TRBV28, with 10 bases identical to TRBD1. Trimming cost V 5 bases and J 4 bases; bases outside gene matches: 10. Germline V gives CDR1 MDHEN, CDR2 SYDVKM. This CDR3 contains 16 residues. CDR3 in amino acids: CASSPPGTGAPETQYF. The CDR3, as DNA: TGTGCCAGCAGTCCCCCCGGGACAGGGGCACCAGAGACCCAGTACTTC.